This entry concerns a single T cell receptor beta chain. Antigen unknown. TCRdb keeps only in-frame clones here, not all; method: immunoSEQ multiplex PCR. The sample has around 91,000 clones; roughly nine tenths are singletons. This record comes from a study of OX40 agonist ivuxolimab in advanced cancers. On the study more broadly: Therapy given before enrollment (anti-PD-1, anti-PD-L1 or anti-CTLA-4) was allowed, and 35% to 45% had some.

Germline V gives CDR1 SGHTA, CDR2 FQGNSA. Germline trimming cut 6 bases from V and 4 bases from J; bases unmatched to any gene: 12. This CDR3 spans 17 amino acids. Study conclusions and caveats: Doses of 0.1 to 3.0 mg/kg were accompanied by clonal expansion of CD4+ and CD8+ blood T cells by week 6. Low normalized clonal expansion also occurred in some nonresponding patients.

The sequence came from an adult with an advanced solid tumor such as melanoma, head and neck, liver or kidney cancer. Sequenced here: CD4+ or CD8+ T cells sorted from blood, sampled in a trial of the OX40 agonist ivuxolimab. The rearrangement links TRBV7-2 to TRBJ2-1; 10 bases line up with TRBD1. The CDR3 is CASRYSIGTGEYNEQFF. CDR3 in DNA: TGTGCCAGCAGATACTCCATCGGGACAGGGGAATACAATGAGCAGTTCTTC.